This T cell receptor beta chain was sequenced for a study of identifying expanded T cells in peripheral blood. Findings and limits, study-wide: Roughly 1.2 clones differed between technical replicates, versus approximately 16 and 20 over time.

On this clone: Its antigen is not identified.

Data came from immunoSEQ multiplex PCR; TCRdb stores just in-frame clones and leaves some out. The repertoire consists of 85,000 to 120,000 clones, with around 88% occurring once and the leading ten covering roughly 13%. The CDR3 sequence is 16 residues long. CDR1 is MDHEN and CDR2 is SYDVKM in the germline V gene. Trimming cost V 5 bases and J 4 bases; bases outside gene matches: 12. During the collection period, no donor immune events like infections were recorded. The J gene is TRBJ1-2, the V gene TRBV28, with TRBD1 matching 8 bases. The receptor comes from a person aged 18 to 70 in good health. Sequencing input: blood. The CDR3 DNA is TGTGCCAGCAGTCTAGGGGGGACAGGCGACGTCTATGGCTACACCTTC. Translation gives CASSLGGTGDVYGYTF.